The T cell receptor beta chain under discussion was sequenced for a study of human T cells and chemical hapten exposure. TCRdb used MiXCR to reprocess the RACE reads, holding one entry per CDR3 protein. The sample shows approximately 400,000 distinct CDR3 sequences, approximately 5.1% of them seen only once. This clonotype was counted many times. Stated time point: pre-sensitization, week 0. As for treatment: therapeutic diphenylcyclopropenone sensitization with weekly scalp DPC. The source was whole blood, collected in connection with sensitization to the hapten diphenylcyclopropenone (DPC). This sequence originates from a woman in her fifties or sixties with alopecia areata. Some clones in this sample may be carry-over from other donors' samples.

The CDR3 sequence is CASSPGLAANEQFF. CDR3 DNA sequence: TGTGCCAGCAGTCCGGGACTAGCTGCCAATGAGCAGTTCTTC. V and J are TRBV6-4 and TRBJ2-1; 9 positions match TRBD2. V lost 5 bases and J lost 6; bases outside the gene matches: 5. The CDR3 covers 14 residues. Germline V CDR1 and CDR2: MRHNA, SNTAGT.